This TCR beta chain was recorded in a study of blood T cell repertoires in COVID-19. On the study more broadly: Both acute and convalescent COVID-19 samples were obtained from the United States, Italy and Spain. PBMCs, B-cell-depleted T cells, or T cells were the source of the cDNA or gDNA that made up the material.

Methods used by the authors: The authors estimated nucleated cell counts from reference gene primer amplification. TCRdb keeps only in-frame clones here, not all; method: immunoSEQ multiplex PCR. V and J calls and clone size are given by that table; D and trimming were obtained from the DNA. The table has roughly 200,000 clones, roughly 89% seen once. This CDR3 contains 15 residues. Trimming stripped 3 bases from V and 9 bases from J, with 18 bases between. The germline V gene has CDR1 SGHVS and CDR2 FNYEAQ. This clone was seen repeatedly, ten times or more. The gene calls are TRBV7-6 and TRBJ2-1, with D possibly being TRBD2 (6 bases). This receptor was identified in a man aged 50 to 59 with acute or convalescent COVID-19. Sequencing was performed on peripheral blood. The CDR3 region is CASSLKISSVAEQFF. The CDR3 DNA is TGTGCCAGCAGCTTGAAAATTTCTAGCGTAGCTGAGCAGTTCTTC.